A few counts support the clone carrying this TCR beta chain. This sample stems from a study of T-cell reconstitution after alpha-beta-depleted transplantation in children. During its preparation, the TCRbeta library received unique molecular identifiers. TCRdb reanalysed the PCR reads using MiXCR and keeps one entry per CDR3 protein. The sample has approximately 400,000 distinct CDR3 sequences; roughly a tenth are singletons. The V gene's germline CDR1 is MDHEN and CDR2 SYDVKM. V was pared by 7 bases and J by 2 bases, with 14 bases between. The CDR3 loop spans 15 amino acids. The sequencing here drew on PBMCs from the stem cell graft donor, taken from the stem cell graft. The rearrangement links TRBV28 to TRBJ2-2; a weak D match, TRBD1 (5 bases). This TCR came from a human donor who donated a stem cell graft to a child with acute myeloid leukemia. CDR3 DNA sequence: TGTGCCAGCACTGACAGCAGAAGTAACACCGGGGAGCTGTTTTTT. It translates to CASTDSRSNTGELFF.